The clone carrying this T cell receptor beta chain came up once. Clones were sequenced by immunoSEQ multiplex PCR, and TCRdb holds only the in-frame ones, with some missing. The sample contains about 370,000 clones, 80% to 90% of which appear only once. The sample is drawn from a study of blood T cell repertoires in COVID-19. Across the whole study: COVID-19 samples from acute and convalescent phases originated in the United States, Italy and Spain.

This CDR3 is built from 16 residues. V lost 5 bases and J 2 bases, leaving 16 bases between the germline ends. Per the germline V gene, CDR1 is MNHEY and CDR2 is SMNVEV (reference sequence). Sequenced input: PBMCs or T cells enriched from blood (not recorded which). V gene TRBV27 combines with J gene TRBJ1-5; D may be TRBD1 (6 bases). The clonotype originates from a man younger than 35 who had recovered from COVID-19. The CDR3 nucleotides are TGTGCCAGCAGTCAATACAGGGTCGAGGGCAATCAGCCCCAGCATTTT. Translating gives CASSQYRVEGNQPQHF.